A selection of T cell receptor beta chains follows, all from one sample in a study of cytomegalovirus exposure and HLA in healthy donors. Method: immunoSEQ multiplex PCR; TCRdb's copy keeps in-frame clones and lacks some. The table records around 120,000 clones, 65% to 90% of them present only once. Sequenced sample: PBMCs. Receptors were obtained from a girl aged 2 to 10 in good health and CMV-seronegative. Both conserved end residues are trimmed from each CDR3.

CDR3: ASSYFLPTGELF
V: TRBV6-6

CDR3: ASRAQGRKYNEQF
V: TRBV14

CDR3: ASSQERTGGFYEQY
V: TRBV4-1

CDR3: ASNFIAGGSDTQY
V: TRBV5-1

CDR3: ASSESRPTGGLQETQY
V: TRBV10-1

CDR3: SAGDRENSPLH
V: TRBV29-1

CDR3: ATSRSTYNEQF
V: TRBV15

CDR3: ASSGDRALYNEQF
V: TRBV6-1

CDR3: ASSYSRTSSYEQY
V: TRBV6-6

CDR3: ASSLVRGQGNTEAF
V: TRBV5-1

CDR3: ASSLLRNTIY
V: TRBV28

CDR3: ASSESGDYGYT
V: TRBV10-1

CDR3: AISRGQEAGGYYEQY
V: TRBV10-3

CDR3: ASSLGSGGYSYEQY
V: TRBV7-2

CDR3: SVEGQGVHEQY
V: TRBV29-1

CDR3: ASVGGGEQY
V: TRBV2

CDR3: ASSADRAGTGELF
V: TRBV6-5

CDR3: ASSRRTSGGVEEQF
V: TRBV7-3

CDR3: ASSVAPTSGSYEQY
V: TRBV9

CDR3: ASSFQGTGEETQY
V: TRBV5-1

CDR3: ASSEDGGTPNEKLF
V: TRBV2

CDR3: ASSLGQGADTEAF
V: TRBV7-3

CDR3: ASSPTVQGGHTDTQY
V: TRBV27

CDR3: ASSLSRVLGNQPQH
V: TRBV28

CDR3: ASMRRGQPIY
V: TRBV28

CDR3: ASSETSGSAGELF
V: TRBV5-1

CDR3: AIGGWGAPTDTQY
V: TRBV6-1

CDR3: ASSQASSAEAF
V: TRBV4-2

CDR3: ASSQGQSSDTQY
V: TRBV18

CDR3: ASSQDRIYEQY
V: TRBV4-3

CDR3: ASSQPIGGKGGYT
V: TRBV9

CDR3: ASSQRRGRVSTNEKLF
V: TRBV4-2

CDR3: ASRTGGGYT
V: TRBV14

CDR3: ASSLVRGQYGYT
V: TRBV5-6

CDR3: ATSPMTTSGLVH
V: TRBV15

CDR3: ASSDSGTSGSTVDTQY
V: TRBV6-4

CDR3: ASSYSRNEQF
V: TRBV6-6

CDR3: ASSLQGTRNQPQH
V: TRBV28

CDR3: ASSLAGGNYGYT
V: TRBV5-1

CDR3: ASGPTGGEHEQY
V: TRBV5-1

CDR3: ASSLWQGNQPQH
V: TRBV28

CDR3: ASSPARGSQETQY
V: TRBV5-1

CDR3: ASSARTGPDFSQQY
V: TRBV9

CDR3: ASTYGYT
V: TRBV5-5

CDR3: ASTRTGGTDTQY
V: TRBV7-6

CDR3: ASSLQPGTASNYGYT
V: TRBV7-2

CDR3: ASSAQGIGEKLF
V: TRBV9

CDR3: ASSPDYAGGMNTEAF
V: TRBV4-2

CDR3: ASSRTSGGYEQY
V: TRBV14

CDR3: AWSWSGGDTEAF
V: TRBV30

CDR3: ATSRERSGAAYNEQF
V: TRBV15

CDR3: ASMGLADEETQY
V: TRBV2

CDR3: ATSRALGGSNQPQH
V: TRBV15

CDR3: ASSPLFRGQGETEAF
V: TRBV27

CDR3: ASSLSYGGVRQPQH
V: TRBV28

CDR3: ASGTGSYEQY
V: TRBV6-1

CDR3: ASSKSTGPFNSPLH
V: TRBV19

CDR3: SVVGRATDTQY
V: TRBV29-1

CDR3: ASRLLAGLDTQY
V: TRBV27

CDR3: ASSQDYRDLNTYGYT
V: TRBV4-2